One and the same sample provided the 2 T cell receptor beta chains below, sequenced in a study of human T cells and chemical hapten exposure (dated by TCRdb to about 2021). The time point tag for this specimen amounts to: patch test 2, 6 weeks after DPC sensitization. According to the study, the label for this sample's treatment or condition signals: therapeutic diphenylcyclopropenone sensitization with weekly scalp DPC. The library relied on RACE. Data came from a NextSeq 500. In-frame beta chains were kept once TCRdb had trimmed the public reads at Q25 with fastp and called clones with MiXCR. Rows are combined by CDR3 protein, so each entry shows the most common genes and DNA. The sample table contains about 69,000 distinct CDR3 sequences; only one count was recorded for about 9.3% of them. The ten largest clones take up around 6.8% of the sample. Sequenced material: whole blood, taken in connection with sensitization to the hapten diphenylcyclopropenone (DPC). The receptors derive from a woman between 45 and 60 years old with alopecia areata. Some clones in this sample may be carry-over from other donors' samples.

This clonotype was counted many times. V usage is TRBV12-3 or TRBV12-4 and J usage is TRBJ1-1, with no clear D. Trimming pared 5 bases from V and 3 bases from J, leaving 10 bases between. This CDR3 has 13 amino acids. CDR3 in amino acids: CASSRDIYTEAFF. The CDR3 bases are TGTGCCAGCAGTAGAGACATTTACACTGAAGCTTTCTTT.

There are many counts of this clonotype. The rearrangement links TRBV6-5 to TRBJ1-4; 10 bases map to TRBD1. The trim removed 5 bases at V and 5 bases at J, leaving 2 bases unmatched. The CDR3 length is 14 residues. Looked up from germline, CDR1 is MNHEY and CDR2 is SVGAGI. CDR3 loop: CASSRGQGNEKLFF. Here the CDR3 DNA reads TGTGCCAGCAGTCGGGGACAGGGGAATGAAAAACTGTTTTTT.